One sample yielded the 24 T cell receptor beta chains listed below, sequenced in a study of T cells after yellow fever vaccination. TCRdb called the 5' RACE reads again in MiXCR, with one record for every CDR3 protein. Found here are hundreds of thousands of distinct CDR3 sequences, less than 15% of them singletons; the top ten hold roughly an eighth. Here the sequenced sample was PBMCs, taken on the day of the yellow fever booster vaccination. These receptor sequences come from a man aged 25-45 years who received the YFV17D yellow fever vaccine.

This clonotype came up a few times. The rearrangement joins TRBV12-3 or TRBV12-4 to TRBJ2-7; the D gene could be TRBD1 or TRBD2 (5 bases each). Trimming cost V 5 bases and J 4 bases, with 18 bases left between them. This CDR3 has 15 amino acids. The CDR3 spells CASSVRSGRLYEQYF. CDR3 in DNA: TGTGCCAGCAGTGTAAGGTCGGGACGGCTTTACGAGCAGTACTTC.

To note about this clonotype: A read error may account for a junction end that differs from germline. The CDR3 nucleotides read TGTGCCAGCAGATTAGTACAGAACACTGAAGCTTTCTTT. Encoded protein: CASRLVQNTEAFF. The rearrangement links TRBV7-9 to TRBJ1-1; no definite D call. This CDR3 contains 13 residues. The germline gives CDR1 SEHNR, CDR2 FQNEAQ (reference sequence).

The sample holds a few counts of this clonotype. The J gene is TRBJ2-1, the V gene TRBV20-1; 9 bases are a match to TRBD2. Trimming took 6 bases from V and 5 from J; bases not matched to a gene: 8. The CDR3 consists of 14 residues. Per the germline V gene, CDR1 is DFQATT and CDR2 is SNEGSKA (reference sequence). The CDR3 sequence is CSALTSGSNNEQFF. The DNA of the CDR3 is TGCAGTGCCCTCACTAGCGGGTCCAACAATGAGCAGTTCTTC.

This clonotype has just a few counts. This sequence joins TRBV20-1 and TRBJ1-5; perhaps TRBD1 as D (5 bases). The germline CDR1 and CDR2 sequences are DFQATT and SNEGSKA (reference sequence). V was trimmed by 3 bases and J by 4 bases, leaving 13 bases between them. The CDR3 runs 14 residues. The CDR3 sequence: CSASHGTANQPQHF. As DNA, the CDR3 is TGCAGTGCTAGCCATGGGACCGCTAATCAGCCCCAGCATTTT.

This clonotype was seen ten or more times. The chain employs TRBV9 and TRBJ2-2; no definite D call. The CDR3 spans 14 residues. CDR1 and CDR2 from the germline V gene are SGDLS and YYNGEE. V lost 0 bases to trimming and J lost 4 bases, with 7 bases between them. CDR3 coding DNA: TGTGCCAGCAGCGTAGAACTCCTCACCGGGGAGCTGTTTTTT. As protein: CASSVELLTGELFF. Supplemented by reference TRBV9 and TRBJ2-2, the full variable domain reads DSGVTQTPKHLITATGQRVTLRCSPRSGDLSVYWYQQSLDQGLQFLIQYYNGEERAKGNILERFSAQQFPDLHSELNLSSLELGDSALYFCASSVELLTGELFFGEGSRLTVL.

This clonotype has a handful of counts. This chain links TRBV9 with TRBJ2-2; TRBD1 matches at 9 bases. This CDR3 contains 15 residues. With V trimmed by 0 bases and J by 7 bases, 4 bases remained unmatched. Germline-derived CDR1 and CDR2 are SGDLS and YYNGEE. Here the CDR3 reads CASSVVGQGVGELFF. The CDR3 DNA follows: TGTGCCAGCAGCGTAGTGGGACAGGGAGTCGGGGAGCTGTTTTTT. The full variable domain, with the rest looked up from reference TRBV9 and TRBJ2-2, is DSGVTQTPKHLITATGQRVTLRCSPRSGDLSVYWYQQSLDQGLQFLIQYYNGEERAKGNILERFSAQQFPDLHSELNLSSLELGDSALYFCASSVVGQGVGELFFGEGSRLTVL.

The chain uses TRBV18 and TRBJ2-3, with 10 bases matching TRBD2. Germline V CDR1 and CDR2: KGHSH, LQKENI. J lost 4 bases, V lost 1 base, and 8 bases had no gene match. CDR3 size: 17 residues. DNA for the CDR3: TGTGCCAGCTCACCACTCCTCGGACTAGCGGAGTCAGATACGCAGTATTTT. Its protein product is CASSPLLGLAESDTQYF.

This clonotype has only a few counts. V is TRBV7-6 and J is TRBJ2-5; D is undetermined. CDR1 SGHVS and CDR2 FNYEAQ come from the germline V gene. V gave up 4 bases and J gave up 4 bases, with 13 bases separating them. This CDR3 spans 14 amino acids. The CDR3, as DNA: TGTGCCAGCAGCTACGATTATTGGGGAGAGACCCAGTACTTC. This codes for CASSYDYWGETQYF. The full variable domain, with the rest looked up from reference TRBV7-6 and TRBJ2-5, is GAGVSQSPRYKVTKRGQDVALRCDPISGHVSLYWYRQALGQGPEFLTYFNYEAQQDKSGLPNDRFSAERPEGSISTLTIQRTEQRDSAMYRCASSYDYWGETQYFGPGTRLLVL.

The rearrangement links TRBV20-1 to TRBJ1-1, with a tentative D call TRBD1 (5 bases). The CDR3 extends over 13 amino acids. Germline lookup yields CDR1 DFQATT and CDR2 SNEGSKA (reference sequence). V lost 7 bases to trimming and J lost 0 bases, with 12 bases between them. The CDR3 DNA sequence: TGCAGTGGGGGGACGGTCCTGAACACTGAAGCTTTCTTT. It translates to CSGGTVLNTEAFF.

This clonotype was seen more than once but under ten times. The chain uses TRBV10-3 and TRBJ2-2, with 9 nucleotides matching TRBD2. Germline lookup yields CDR1 ENHRY and CDR2 SYGVKD. V was clipped by 10 bases and J by 7 bases; unmatched bases: 22. The CDR3 covers 18 residues. DNA for the CDR3: TGTGCCACCCCTGGTTTTCGCGCGGGAGGGGGTAGGGGCGGGGAGCTGTTTTTT. It is translated as CATPGFRAGGGRGGELFF.

This clonotype has more than one count but fewer than ten. The chain combines TRBV12-3 or TRBV12-4 with TRBJ1-2; D possibly corresponds to TRBD1 (5 bases). This CDR3 contains 14 residues. With 6 bases removed from V and 4 bases from J, the gap between germline ends came to 15 bases. CDR3 nucleotide sequence: TGTGCCAGCAGACCCCCGGGGCCCCTCTATGGCTACACCTTC. It encodes CASRPPGPLYGYTF.

The J gene is TRBJ2-6, the V gene TRBV20-1; D remains unclear. Germline values: CDR1 DFQATT, CDR2 SNEGSKA (reference sequence). Trimming left V 4 bases short and J 3 bases short, with 10 bases between. The CDR3 is made up of 14 amino acids. Here the CDR3 DNA reads TGCAGTGCTAAGTCGTCTATTGGGGCCAACGTCCTGACTTTC. Translating gives CSAKSSIGANVLTF.

The rearrangement links TRBV18 to TRBJ2-7; 7 bases are shared with TRBD2. The CDR3 runs to 16 residues. V was clipped by 3 bases and J by 7 bases; unmatched bases: 15. Germline V gene lookup returns CDR1 KGHSH and CDR2 LQKENI. The CDR3 DNA reads as TGTGCCAGCTCACCGGGAATCCCGGAAAGACTAGCTGAGCAGTACTTC. Residues: CASSPGIPERLAEQYF.

This CDR3 reads CASSPGTGVGNQPQHF. The CDR3 coding sequence is TGTGCCAGCTCACCCGGGACAGGGGTCGGTAATCAGCCCCAGCATTTT. The rearrangement uses TRBV18 and TRBJ1-5; 10 nucleotides agree with TRBD1. The V segment lost 3 bases and the J segment 4 bases; nucleotides outside the gene matches: 6. The CDR3 spans 16 residues. Germline CDR1 KGHSH, CDR2 LQKENI.

The chain is built from TRBV10-3 and TRBJ1-1; TRBD1 matches 8 bases. Germline V gives CDR1 ENHRY, CDR2 SYGVKD. The CDR3 loop spans 13 amino acids. V trimming: 7 bases; J trimming: 4 bases; junction bases outside the gene matches: 5. CDR3 in amino acids: CAITLDRATEAFF. DNA of the CDR3: TGTGCCATCACCTTGGACAGGGCCACTGAAGCTTTCTTT.

The V gene is TRBV30, the J gene TRBJ2-3; D unresolved. V lost 0 bases and J lost 2, with 12 bases in between. This CDR3 has 15 residues. Germline CDR1 and CDR2: GTSNPN and SVGIG (reference sequence). The CDR3 nucleotides read TGTGCCTGGAGTGTAATAGCTGGGGTCACAGATACGCAGTATTTT. Its translation is CAWSVIAGVTDTQYF.

The chain's CDR3 is CASTQKSYEQYF. Written as DNA, the CDR3 is TGTGCCAGCACCCAAAAATCCTACGAGCAGTACTTC. This chain links TRBV28 with TRBJ2-7; D call uncertain. Germline CDR1 and CDR2: MDHEN and SYDVKM. V was trimmed by 7 bases and J by 1 base, leaving 8 bases between them. This CDR3 spans 12 amino acids.

The J gene is TRBJ2-3, the V gene TRBV14; D is possibly TRBD2 (6 bases). V dropped 5 bases and J dropped 5 bases, with 17 bases sitting between them. CDR3 length: 15 amino acids. From germline, CDR1 is SGHDN and CDR2 FVKESK. In nucleotides, the CDR3 is TGTGCCAGCAGCGCCCAGGACTACGTGGAAGATACGCAGTATTTT. It specifies CASSAQDYVEDTQYF.

The V call is TRBV24-1, the J call TRBJ2-5, with TRBD2 matching over 11 bases. CDR3 size: 17 residues. CDR1 and CDR2 from the germline V gene are KGHDR and SFDVKD. The junction had 9 bases not matched to a gene; V was cut back by 4 bases and J by 3 bases. The CDR3 DNA reads TGTGCCACCAGTGACTCCGGGACTAGCGGTCCTGAAGAGACCCAGTACTTC. It encodes CATSDSGTSGPEETQYF.

This clonotype was seen only a few times. The chain couples TRBV7-9 to TRBJ2-1, with a tentative D call TRBD2 (6 bases). This CDR3 comprises 15 residues. Between the trimmed V and J ends, which lost 1 base and 7 bases, there was a span of 14 bases. Germline loops: CDR1 SEHNR, CDR2 FQNEAQ (reference sequence). The CDR3 here is CASSLVRDPRNEQFF. In DNA, the CDR3 is TGTGCCAGCAGCTTAGTGCGGGACCCTAGGAATGAGCAGTTCTTC.

Only a few counts were recorded for this clonotype. This chain joins TRBV18 and TRBJ2-2; TRBD2 aligns across 13 bases. Germline assignment: CDR1 KGHSH and CDR2 LQKENI. The CDR3 has 17 amino acids. V shed 6 bases, J shed 1 base, and the junction held 5 bases outside the gene matches. CDR3 nucleotide sequence: TGTGCCAGCTCTCCGGGACTAGCGGGACTGAACACCGGGGAGCTGTTTTTT. It is translated as CASSPGLAGLNTGELFF.

The sample holds a few counts of this clonotype. The rearrangement joins TRBV27 to TRBJ2-7; D ambiguous. There are 12 residues in the CDR3. Trimming took 5 bases from V and 4 from J, leaving 9 bases between them. CDR1 MNHEY and CDR2 SMNVEV come from the germline V gene (reference sequence). CDR3 DNA sequence: TGTGCCAGCAGTACGACTGGATACGAGCAGTACTTC. Its translation: CASSTTGYEQYF.

This clonotype was detected only a few times. This chain joins TRBV28 and TRBJ1-4; maybe TRBD1 (6 bases). The germline V and J ends were trimmed by 6 bases and 6 bases, with 11 bases remaining between them. This CDR3 comprises 13 residues. The germline V gene has CDR1 MDHEN and CDR2 SYDVKM. CDR3: CASRGAADEKLFF. CDR3 in DNA: TGTGCCAGCAGGGGGGCTGCGGATGAAAAACTGTTTTTT.

V usage is TRBV3-1 and J usage is TRBJ2-2, with D perhaps TRBD1 (5 bases). Germline assignment: CDR1 LGHDT and CDR2 YNNKEL (reference sequence). The CDR3 has 14 amino acids. Trimming took 4 bases from V and 6 from J, leaving 12 bases between them. The CDR3 loop is CASSLQGVSGELFF. The CDR3 bases are TGTGCCAGCAGCCTCCAGGGTGTATCCGGGGAGCTGTTTTTT.